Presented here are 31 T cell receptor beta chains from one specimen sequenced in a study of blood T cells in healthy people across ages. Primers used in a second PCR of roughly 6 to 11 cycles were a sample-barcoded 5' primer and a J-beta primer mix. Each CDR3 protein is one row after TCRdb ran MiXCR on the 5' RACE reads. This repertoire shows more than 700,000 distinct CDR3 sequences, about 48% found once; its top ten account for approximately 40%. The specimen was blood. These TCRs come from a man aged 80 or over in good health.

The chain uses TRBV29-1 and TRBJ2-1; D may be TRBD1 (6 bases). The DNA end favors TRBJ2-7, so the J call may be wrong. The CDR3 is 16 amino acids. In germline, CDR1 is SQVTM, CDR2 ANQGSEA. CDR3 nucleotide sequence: TGCAGCGTTGAAGATCTATACAGGGCCATGTACAATGAGCAGTACTTC. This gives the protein CSVEDLYRAMYNEQYF.

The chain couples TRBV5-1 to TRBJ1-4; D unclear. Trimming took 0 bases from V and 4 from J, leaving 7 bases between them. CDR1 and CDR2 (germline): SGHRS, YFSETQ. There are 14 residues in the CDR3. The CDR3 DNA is TGCGCCAGCAGCTTGGAGTTTAGTAATGAAAAACTGTTTTTT. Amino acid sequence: CASSLEFSNEKLFF.

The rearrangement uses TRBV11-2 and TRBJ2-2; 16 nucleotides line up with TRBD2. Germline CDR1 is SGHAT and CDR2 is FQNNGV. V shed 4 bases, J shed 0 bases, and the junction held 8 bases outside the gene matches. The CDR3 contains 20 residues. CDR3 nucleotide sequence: TGTGCCAGCAGCTCCCTTTGGGGACTAGCGGGAGGGCCGAACACCGGGGAGCTGTTTTTT. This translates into CASSSLWGLAGGPNTGELFF.

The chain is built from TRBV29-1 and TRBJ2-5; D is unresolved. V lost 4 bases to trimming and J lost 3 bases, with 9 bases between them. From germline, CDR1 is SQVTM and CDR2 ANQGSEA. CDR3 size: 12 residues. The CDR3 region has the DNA TGCAGCGTTGGGGGAAATAAAGAGACCCAGTACTTC. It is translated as CSVGGNKETQYF.

The CDR3 loop is CASSLGRTAYGYTF. The CDR3 bases are TGTGCCAGCTCTCTGGGTCGGACGGCCTATGGCTACACCTTC. The chain uses TRBV5-8 and TRBJ1-2; D unclear. Between the trimmed V and J ends, which lost 7 bases and 4 bases, there was a span of 17 bases. From germline, CDR1 is SGHTS and CDR2 YDEGEE. The CDR3 totals 14 residues. Full variable domain (rest looked up from reference TRBV5-8 and TRBJ1-2): EAGVTQSPTHLIKTRGQQATLRCSPISGHTSVYWYQQALGLGLQFLLWYDEGEERNRGNFPPRFSGRQFPNYSSELNVNALELEDSALYLCASSLGRTAYGYTFGSGTRLTVV.

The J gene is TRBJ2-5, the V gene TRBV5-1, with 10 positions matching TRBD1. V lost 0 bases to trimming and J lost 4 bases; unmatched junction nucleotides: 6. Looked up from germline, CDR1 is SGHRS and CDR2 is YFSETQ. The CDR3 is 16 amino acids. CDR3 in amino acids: CASSLAPDRGPETQYF. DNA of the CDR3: TGCGCCAGCAGCTTGGCCCCAGACAGGGGGCCAGAGACCCAGTACTTC. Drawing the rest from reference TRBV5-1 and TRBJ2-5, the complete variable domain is KAGVTQTPRYLIKTRGQQVTLSCSPISGHRSVSWYQQTPGQGLQFLFEYFSETQRNKGNFPGRFSGRQFSNSRSEMNVSTLELGDSALYLCASSLAPDRGPETQYFGPGTRLLVL.

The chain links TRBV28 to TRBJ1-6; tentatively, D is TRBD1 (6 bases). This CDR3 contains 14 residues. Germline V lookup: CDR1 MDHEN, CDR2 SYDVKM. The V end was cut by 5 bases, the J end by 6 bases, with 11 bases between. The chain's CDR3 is CASSPGGLNSPLHF. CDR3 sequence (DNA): TGTGCCAGCAGTCCGGGGGGCCTTAATTCACCCCTCCACTTT.

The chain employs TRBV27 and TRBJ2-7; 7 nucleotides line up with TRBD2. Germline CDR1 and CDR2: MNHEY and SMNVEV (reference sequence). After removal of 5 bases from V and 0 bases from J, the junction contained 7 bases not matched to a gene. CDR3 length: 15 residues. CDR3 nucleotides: TGTGCCAGCAGTACGACTAGCTTCCCCTCCTACGAGCAGTACTTC. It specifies CASSTTSFPSYEQYF.

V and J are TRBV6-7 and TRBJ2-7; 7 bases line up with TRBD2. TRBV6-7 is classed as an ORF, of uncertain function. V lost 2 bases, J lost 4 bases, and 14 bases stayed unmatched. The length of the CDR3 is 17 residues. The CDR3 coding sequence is TGTGCCAGCAGTTACCCAACTAGCGAGATGCTCTCTTACGAGCAGTACTTC. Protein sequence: CASSYPTSEMLSYEQYF.

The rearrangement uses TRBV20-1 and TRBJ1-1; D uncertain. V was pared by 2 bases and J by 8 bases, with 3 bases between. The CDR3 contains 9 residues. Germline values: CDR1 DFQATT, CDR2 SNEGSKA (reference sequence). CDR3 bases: TGCAGTGCTAGAAAAGAAGCTTTCTTT. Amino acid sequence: CSARKEAFF.

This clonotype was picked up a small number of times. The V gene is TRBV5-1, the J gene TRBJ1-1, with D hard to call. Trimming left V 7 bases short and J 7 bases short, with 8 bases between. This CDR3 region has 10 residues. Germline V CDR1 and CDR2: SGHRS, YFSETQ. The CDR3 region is CASQKFEAFF. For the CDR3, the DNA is TGCGCCAGCCAAAAGTTTGAAGCTTTCTTT.

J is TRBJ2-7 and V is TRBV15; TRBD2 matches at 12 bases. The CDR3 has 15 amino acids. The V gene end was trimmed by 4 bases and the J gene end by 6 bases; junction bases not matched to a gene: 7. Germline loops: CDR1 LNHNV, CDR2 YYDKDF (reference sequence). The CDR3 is CATSTNPSGRVEQYF. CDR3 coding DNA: TGTGCCACCAGCACCAATCCTAGCGGGAGGGTCGAGCAGTACTTC.

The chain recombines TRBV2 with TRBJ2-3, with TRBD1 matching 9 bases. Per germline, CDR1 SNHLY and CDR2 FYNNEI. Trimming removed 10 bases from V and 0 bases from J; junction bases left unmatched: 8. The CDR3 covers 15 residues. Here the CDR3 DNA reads TGTGCCACCGCACCCGGGACAGGGAGCACAGATACGCAGTATTTT. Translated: CATAPGTGSTDTQYF.

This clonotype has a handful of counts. CDR3 nucleotides: TGTGCCACCAGTGATCCAAGCCCCGGGACAGGGGTATATGGCTACACCTTC. This gives the protein CATSDPSPGTGVYGYTF. The V call is TRBV24-1, the J call TRBJ1-2, with 10 bases matching TRBD1. The V and J ends lost 3 bases and 5 bases, in that order; junction bases with no gene match: 11. The CDR3 runs to 17 residues. From germline, CDR1 is KGHDR and CDR2 SFDVKD.

Written as DNA, the CDR3 is TGTGCCAGCAGCCAAGACGGGCAGTACGAGCAGTACTTC. Protein: CASSQDGQYEQYF. This chain connects TRBV3-1 to TRBJ2-7; D ambiguous. With 0 bases removed from V and 4 bases from J, the gap between germline ends came to 7 bases. Germline CDR1 is LGHDT and CDR2 is YNNKEL (reference sequence). This CDR3 contains 13 residues.

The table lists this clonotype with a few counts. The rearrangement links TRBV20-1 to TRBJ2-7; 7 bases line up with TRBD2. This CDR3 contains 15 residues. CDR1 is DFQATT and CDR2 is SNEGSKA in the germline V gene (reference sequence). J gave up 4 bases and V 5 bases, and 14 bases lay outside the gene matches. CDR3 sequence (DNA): TGCAGTGCTTCCACCCAGCGGGGTGGAGCATACGAGCAGTACTTC. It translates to CSASTQRGGAYEQYF.

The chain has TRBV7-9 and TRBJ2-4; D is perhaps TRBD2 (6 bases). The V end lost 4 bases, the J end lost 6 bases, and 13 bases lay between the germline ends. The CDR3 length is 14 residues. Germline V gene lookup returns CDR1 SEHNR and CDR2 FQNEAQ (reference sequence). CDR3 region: CASSSTLEGNIQYF. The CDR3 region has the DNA TGTGCCAGCAGCTCCACATTGGAGGGAAACATTCAGTACTTC.

DNA of the CDR3: TGTGCCAGCAGTCCGGAACTGAACACTGAAGCTTTCTTT. Amino acids: CASSPELNTEAFF. The chain is built from TRBV2 and TRBJ1-1; D is uncertain. The germline CDR1 and CDR2 sequences are SNHLY and FYNNEI. The V gene lost 5 bases and the J gene lost 0 bases, with 7 bases spanning the gap. The CDR3 runs to 13 residues.

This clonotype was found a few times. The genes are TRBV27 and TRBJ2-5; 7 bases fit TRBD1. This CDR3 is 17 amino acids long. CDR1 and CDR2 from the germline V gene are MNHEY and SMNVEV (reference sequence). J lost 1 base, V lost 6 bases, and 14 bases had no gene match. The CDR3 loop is CASRPQPPRGSQETQYF. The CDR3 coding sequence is TGTGCCAGCAGACCCCAGCCCCCCAGGGGGAGCCAAGAGACCCAGTACTTC.

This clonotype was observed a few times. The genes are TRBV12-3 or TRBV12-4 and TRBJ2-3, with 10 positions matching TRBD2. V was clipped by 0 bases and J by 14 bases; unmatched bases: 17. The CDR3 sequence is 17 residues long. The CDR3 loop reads CASSLATLAGGGGYAYF. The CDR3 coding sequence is TGTGCCAGCAGTTTAGCAACCTTAGCGGGAGGCGGCGGATACGCGTATTTT.

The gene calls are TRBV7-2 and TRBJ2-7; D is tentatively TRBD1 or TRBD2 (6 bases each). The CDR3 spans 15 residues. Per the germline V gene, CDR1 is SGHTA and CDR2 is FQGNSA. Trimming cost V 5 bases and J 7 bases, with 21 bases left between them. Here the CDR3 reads CASSQGGTLKGEQYF. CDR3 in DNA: TGTGCCAGCAGCCAAGGGGGGACTCTTAAGGGAGAGCAGTACTTC.

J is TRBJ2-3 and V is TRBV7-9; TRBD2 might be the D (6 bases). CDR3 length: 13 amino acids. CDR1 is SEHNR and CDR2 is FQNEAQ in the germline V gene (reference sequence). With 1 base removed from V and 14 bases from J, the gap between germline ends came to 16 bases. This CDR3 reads CASSLGRERATYF. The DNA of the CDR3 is TGTGCCAGCAGCTTAGGGAGGGAAAGAGCGACGTATTTT.

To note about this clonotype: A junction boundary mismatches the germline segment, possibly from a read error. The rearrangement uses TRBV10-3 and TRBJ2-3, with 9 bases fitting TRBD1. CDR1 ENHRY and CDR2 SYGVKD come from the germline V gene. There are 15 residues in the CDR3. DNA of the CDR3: TGTGCCACAAGTCGGACAGGGGAGATTTCAGAGACGCAGTATTTT. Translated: CATSRTGEISETQYF.

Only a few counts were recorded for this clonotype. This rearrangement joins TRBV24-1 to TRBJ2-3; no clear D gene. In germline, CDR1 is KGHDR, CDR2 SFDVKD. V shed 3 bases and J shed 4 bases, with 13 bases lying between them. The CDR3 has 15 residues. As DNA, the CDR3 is TGTGCCACCAGTGATCCCCGGGCCGGAGCAGATACGCAGTATTTT. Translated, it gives CATSDPRAGADTQYF.

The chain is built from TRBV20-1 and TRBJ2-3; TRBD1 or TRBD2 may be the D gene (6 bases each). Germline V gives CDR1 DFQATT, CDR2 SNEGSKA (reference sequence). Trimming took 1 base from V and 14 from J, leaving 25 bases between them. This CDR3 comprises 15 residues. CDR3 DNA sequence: TGCAGTGCTAGAGTCGGGGCGGGACAACACAGATACGCGTATTTT. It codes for CSARVGAGQHRYAYF.

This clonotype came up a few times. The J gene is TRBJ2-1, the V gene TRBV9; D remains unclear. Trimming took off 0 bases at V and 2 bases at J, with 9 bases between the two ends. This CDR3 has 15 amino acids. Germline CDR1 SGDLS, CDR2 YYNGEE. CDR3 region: CASSVGHSTYNEQFF. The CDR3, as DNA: TGTGCCAGCAGCGTAGGCCATAGTACCTACAATGAGCAGTTCTTC. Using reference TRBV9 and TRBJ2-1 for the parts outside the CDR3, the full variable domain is DSGVTQTPKHLITATGQRVTLRCSPRSGDLSVYWYQQSLDQGLQFLIQYYNGEERAKGNILERFSAQQFPDLHSELNLSSLELGDSALYFCASSVGHSTYNEQFFGPGTRLTVL.

Here the CDR3 DNA reads TGTGCCAGCAGCTCTTCCTACGGACTAGCGGGCTTAACCGGGGAGCTGTTTTTT. Its translation is CASSSSYGLAGLTGELFF. The rearrangement uses TRBV13 and TRBJ2-2; TRBD2 matches 11 bases. This CDR3 spans 18 amino acids. Germline V CDR1 and CDR2: PRHDT, FYEKMQ (reference sequence). V was clipped by 4 bases and J by 5 bases; unmatched bases: 12.

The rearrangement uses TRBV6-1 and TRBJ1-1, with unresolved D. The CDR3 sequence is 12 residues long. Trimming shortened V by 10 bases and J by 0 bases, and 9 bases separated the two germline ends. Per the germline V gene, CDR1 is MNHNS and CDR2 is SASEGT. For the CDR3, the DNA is TGTGCCACAAGGCAGGTGAACACTGAAGCTTTCTTT. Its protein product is CATRQVNTEAFF.

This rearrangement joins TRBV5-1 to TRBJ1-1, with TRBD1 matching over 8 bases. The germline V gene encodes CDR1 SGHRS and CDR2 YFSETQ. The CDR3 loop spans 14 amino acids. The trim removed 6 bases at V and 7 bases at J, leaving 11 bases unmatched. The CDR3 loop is CASKRQGNLGEAFF. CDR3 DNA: TGCGCCAGCAAAAGACAGGGGAATTTGGGTGAAGCTTTCTTT.

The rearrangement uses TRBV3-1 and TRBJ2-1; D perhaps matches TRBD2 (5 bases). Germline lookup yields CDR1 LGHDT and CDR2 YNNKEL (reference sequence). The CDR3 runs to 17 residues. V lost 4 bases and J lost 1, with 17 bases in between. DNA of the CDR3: TGTGCCAGCAGCCCAGAGCCTACTAGTCCGTCCTACAATGAGCAGTTCTTC. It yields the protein CASSPEPTSPSYNEQFF.

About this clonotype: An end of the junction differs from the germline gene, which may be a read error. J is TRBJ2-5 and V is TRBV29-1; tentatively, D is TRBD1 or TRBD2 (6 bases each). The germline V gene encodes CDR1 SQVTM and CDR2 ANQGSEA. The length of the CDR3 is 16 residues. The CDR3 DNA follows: TGTAGCGTTGAAGATCGAGGTCGGGGGCTGCACAATGAGCAGTACTTC. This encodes CSVEDRGRGLHNEQYF.